This TCR beta chain was observed in a study of T cell changes during pregnancy in multiple sclerosis. Trimming cost V 6 bases and J 4 bases; bases outside gene matches: 2. CDR1 is SNHLY, CDR2 FYNNEI, per germline. There are 13 residues in the CDR3. Assay used: immunoSEQ multiplex PCR; TCRdb lists only in-frame clones, some missing. The sample comprises fewer than 40,000 clones, 90% of which are singletons, and around 0.4% rests with the top ten. V is TRBV2 and J is TRBJ2-5; TRBD1 agrees at 10 bases. This sequence was found in a female donor in good health, enrolled as a control in a pregnancy study. Sample: CD4+ T cells from peripheral blood mononuclear cells, taken in the second trimester of pregnancy. CDR3 in amino acids: CASRTGGLETQYF. As DNA, the CDR3 is TGTGCCAGCAGGACAGGGGGCCTAGAGACCCAGTACTTC.